These 3 T cell receptor beta chains came from one sample sequenced in a study of cytomegalovirus exposure and HLA in healthy donors. The PCR was carried out with 60 Vbeta primers and 13 Jbeta primers. Libraries were prepared by immunoSEQ multiplex PCR; TCRdb keeps only in-frame clonotypes and omits some of them. The sample yields more than 150,000 clones, roughly four fifths seen once. Specimen: PBMCs. These receptors all stem from a man between 45 and 60 years old in good health and CMV-seronegative.

CDR3 bases: TGTGCCAGCAGCAAAGGTAGCGGGAGGGACGGAGGGGGCTCCTACAATGAGCAGTTCTTC. This encodes CASSKGSGRDGGGSYNEQFF. The V call is TRBV21-1, the J call TRBJ2-1; TRBD2, the D gene given by the table, was not confirmed from the DNA. TRBV21-1 counts as a pseudogene. This CDR3 spans 20 amino acids.

This clone was seen only a few times. The J gene is TRBJ1-6, the V gene TRBV7-9, with TRBD1 as a possible D gene (5 bases). Trimming took 1 base from V and 8 from J, leaving 12 bases between them. Germline CDR1 is SEHNR and CDR2 is FQNEAQ (reference sequence). The CDR3 is made up of 15 amino acids. The CDR3 sequence: CASSLGRGIDSPLHF. CDR3 in DNA: TGTGCCAGCAGCTTAGGTAGGGGAATAGATTCACCCCTCCACTTT.

This clone was recorded once. V usage is TRBV5-1 and J usage is TRBJ2-5, with 7 bases aligning to TRBD2. The CDR3 extends over 16 amino acids. V lost 4 bases, J lost 5 bases, and 14 bases stayed unmatched. CDR1 and CDR2 (germline): SGHRS, YFSETQ. The CDR3: CASSMTREASGETQYF. The DNA for the CDR3 is TGCGCCAGCAGCATGACACGGGAGGCATCCGGGGAGACCCAGTACTTC.